This TCR beta chain was identified during a study of identical twins. Regarding the study as a whole: Cord blood's abundant beta clonotypes had fewer insertions, unlike memory repertoires.

TCRdb ran MiXCR on the 5' RACE reads and lists one entry per CDR3 protein. Found here are 1,800,000 or so distinct CDR3 sequences, around 29% of them singletons; the top ten hold 0.25% to 0.3%. Germline V gives CDR1 SEHNR, CDR2 FQNEAQ (reference sequence). Trimming took off 1 base at V and 6 bases at J, with 9 bases between the two ends. The CDR3 runs to 13 residues. This clonotype was picked up a small number of times. The antigen remains unidentified. The source is a newborn girl in good health. The chain carries TRBV7-9 and TRBJ1-1; no firm D call. The material sequenced was cord blood. CDR3 sequence: CASSLGPAAEAFF. CDR3 nucleotides: TGTGCCAGCAGCTTAGGTCCGGCCGCTGAAGCTTTCTTT.